The 27 T cell receptor beta chains in this list originate from one sample, sequenced in a study of vaccination and CD4 T cells after COVID-19. The time point: late sampling 161 to 241 days after vaccination in a few convalescent patients. Sample treatment: roughly nine-day PBMC culture with coronavirus spike peptide pools or control peptides (ViraFEST assay). These receptors are not linked to any known antigen. The Oncomine TCR Beta short-read assay generated sequence data from the DNA of cultured CD4+ T cells. Each CDR3 protein is one row after TCRdb ran MiXCR on the PCR reads. Of about 16,000 distinct CDR3 sequences listed, roughly 40% are singletons. Sequenced here: CD4+ T cells from blood, cultured in vitro, sampled about 7 months after SARS-CoV-2 vaccination. These TCRs come from a human donor who had recovered from COVID-19.

The V call is TRBV24-1, the J call TRBJ2-5, with TRBD2 matching 9 bases. The V segment lost 5 bases and the J segment 5 bases; nucleotides outside the gene matches: 8. From germline, CDR1 is KGHDR and CDR2 SFDVKD. The CDR3 has 15 amino acids. The CDR3 nucleotides read TGTGCCACCAGTGGGAAAAGGGGACTAGCTGAGACCCAGTACTTC. Translating it yields CATSGKRGLAETQYF.

This chain connects TRBV15 to TRBJ2-5; TRBD2 matches at 7 bases. Germline lookup yields CDR1 LNHNV and CDR2 YYDKDF (reference sequence). V gave up 1 base and J gave up 5 bases; unmatched junction bases: 10. The CDR3 covers 16 residues. The CDR3 loop is CATSRGGSSGSETQYF. In nucleotides, the CDR3 is TGTGCCACCAGCAGAGGAGGATCTAGCGGTTCGGAGACCCAGTACTTC.

The CDR3 sequence is CASREGQGSLEQYF. CDR3 bases: TGTGCCAGCAGGGAGGGACAGGGGTCCCTCGAGCAGTACTTC. The J gene is TRBJ2-7, the V gene TRBV7-9; 10 bases align to TRBD1. There are 14 residues in the CDR3. The germline gives CDR1 SEHNR, CDR2 FQNEAQ (reference sequence). Losses at the gene ends were 6 bases for V and 6 bases for J; bases not matched to a gene: 8.

This clonotype has only one observation. The rearrangement uses TRBV19 and TRBJ1-5, with D perhaps TRBD1 (5 bases). This CDR3 is built from 15 residues. The germline V gene encodes CDR1 LNHDA and CDR2 SQIVND (reference sequence). The V and J ends lost 3 bases and 2 bases respectively, with 11 bases between them. The CDR3, as DNA: TGTGCCAGTAGTATCATGGGGGAGGGCAATCAGCCCCAGCATTTT. This gives the protein CASSIMGEGNQPQHF.

The chain combines TRBV6-5 with TRBJ2-5; 7 bases map to TRBD1. The V segment lost 0 bases and the J segment 7 bases; nucleotides outside the gene matches: 11. The CDR3 is 16 residues long. Germline V gene sequence: CDR1 MNHEY, CDR2 SVGAGI. The CDR3: CASSYSRQGLAATQYF. DNA of the CDR3: TGTGCCAGCAGTTACTCAAGACAGGGCCTCGCGGCGACCCAGTACTTC.

This clonotype was observed a few times. J is TRBJ1-6 and V is TRBV28; D is uncertain. V was pared by 7 bases and J by 7 bases, with 17 bases between. Germline V gene lookup returns CDR1 MDHEN and CDR2 SYDVKM. This CDR3 comprises 15 residues. CDR3 DNA sequence: TGTGCCAGCAACCCAGTGGAGAGAGAAAATTCACCCCTCCACTTT. This encodes CASNPVERENSPLHF.

The chain links TRBV7-2 to TRBJ2-7; no reliable D call. Germline V gene data show CDR1 as SGHTA and CDR2 as FQGNSA. V shed 2 bases and J shed 7 bases, with 9 bases lying between them. This CDR3 is built from 12 residues. CDR3 in amino acids: CASSLRAQEQYF. CDR3 DNA: TGTGCCAGCAGCTTAAGGGCGCAAGAGCAGTACTTC.

The V and J genes are TRBV6-5 and TRBJ1-2; 7 bases agree with TRBD1. The CDR3 runs to 16 residues. V was pared by 4 bases and J by 0 bases, with 8 bases of the junction left unmatched. In germline, CDR1 is MNHEY, CDR2 SVGAGI. Here the CDR3 DNA reads TGTGCCAGCAGTTCCAGGGACAGATCAACTAACTATGGCTACACCTTC. The encoded protein is CASSSRDRSTNYGYTF.

J is TRBJ1-5 and V is TRBV24-1; D is ambiguous. This CDR3 comprises 14 residues. Per the germline V gene, CDR1 is KGHDR and CDR2 is SFDVKD. The V end lost 0 bases, the J end lost 5 bases, and 7 bases lay between the germline ends. CDR3 residues: CATSDLDMDQPQHF. CDR3 in DNA: TGTGCCACCAGTGATTTGGACATGGATCAGCCCCAGCATTTT.

This clonotype was seen a handful of times. The CDR3 reads CASNPSGQTNTEAFF. CDR3 DNA: TGTGCCAGCAACCCCTCGGGACAGACTAACACTGAAGCTTTCTTT. The chain carries TRBV9 and TRBJ1-1, with 7 bases that match TRBD1. Germline values: CDR1 SGDLS, CDR2 YYNGEE. CDR3 length equals 15 residues. V shed 6 bases, J shed 2 bases, and the junction held 10 bases outside the gene matches.

The J gene is TRBJ2-1, the V gene TRBV19, with a weak D call TRBD2 (7 bases). The V and J ends lost 3 bases and 2 bases respectively, with 14 bases between them. The CDR3 is 16 amino acids. From germline, CDR1 is LNHDA and CDR2 SQIVND (reference sequence). CDR3 residues: CASSITGGLAYNEQFF. In nucleotides, the CDR3 is TGTGCCAGTAGTATTACGGGGGGCCTGGCCTACAATGAGCAGTTCTTC.

V and J are TRBV27 and TRBJ1-5; D remains unclear. Germline lookup yields CDR1 MNHEY and CDR2 SMNVEV (reference sequence). CDR3 size: 19 residues. V lost 11 bases and J lost 3, with 32 bases in between. Written as DNA, the CDR3 is TGTGCCGCGGGAACACCCCTTTACGCTTCACGGGCTAACAATCAGCCCCAGCATTTT. It encodes CAAGTPLYASRANNQPQHF.

This sequence joins TRBV20-1 and TRBJ2-3, with D unclear. This CDR3 contains 14 residues. CDR1 and CDR2 from the germline V gene are DFQATT and SNEGSKA (reference sequence). The V end lost 0 bases, the J end lost 2 bases, and 9 bases lay between the germline ends. The CDR3 nucleotides are TGCAGTGCTAGAGATAGCAGGTACACAGATACGCAGTATTTT. Amino acids: CSARDSRYTDTQYF.

The chain uses TRBV23-1 and TRBJ1-5; TRBD1 might be the D (5 bases). TRBV23-1 is an open reading frame whose function is uncertain. The CDR3 extends over 18 amino acids. V lost 4 bases and J lost 7, with 26 bases in between. CDR3 sequence: CASSRLSLEGTVRQPQHF. In DNA form, the CDR3 reads TGCGCCAGCAGTCGCCTTTCTTTGGAGGGGACGGTGAGGCAGCCCCAGCATTTT.

The chain employs TRBV20-1 and TRBJ1-2; no reliable D call. V lost 5 bases to trimming and J lost 0 bases, with 13 bases between them. The germline V gene encodes CDR1 DFQATT and CDR2 SNEGSKA (reference sequence). This CDR3 region has 14 residues. This CDR3 reads CSAEGGRTNYGYTF. The CDR3 region has the DNA TGCAGTGCTGAAGGAGGACGCACTAACTATGGCTACACCTTC.

There are a few counts of this clonotype. The genes are TRBV7-2 and TRBJ1-1; D may be TRBD1 (5 bases). V gave up 5 bases and J gave up 9 bases, with 19 bases separating them. In germline, CDR1 is SGHTA, CDR2 FQGNSA. The CDR3 totals 14 residues. CDR3 sequence: CASSPSGSGAQAFF. The CDR3 coding sequence is TGTGCCAGCAGCCCATCTGGATCCGGGGCCCAAGCTTTCTTT.

The sample holds a few counts of this clonotype. The chain uses TRBV6-1 and TRBJ2-7; 9 bases match TRBD2. Germline V gene sequence: CDR1 MNHNS, CDR2 SASEGT. Trimming removed 1 base from V and 4 bases from J; junction bases left unmatched: 11. This CDR3 region has 17 residues. The CDR3 DNA reads as TGTGCCAGCAGTGAAGAAGCCACCAGGCTAGCGGGGTACGAGCAGTACTTC. It translates to CASSEEATRLAGYEQYF.

V gene TRBV7-2 combines with J gene TRBJ2-3; weak D call: TRBD2 (5 bases). Per germline, CDR1 SGHTA and CDR2 FQGNSA. This CDR3 has 14 residues. The V gene lost 5 bases and the J gene lost 4 bases, with 13 bases spanning the gap. CDR3: CASSREQYADTQYF. The CDR3 bases are TGTGCCAGCAGCCGGGAACAGTACGCAGATACGCAGTATTTT.

This chain connects TRBV7-9 to TRBJ1-6; possibly TRBD1 for D (5 bases). The germline V and J ends were trimmed by 3 bases and 10 bases, with 13 bases remaining between them. CDR1 is SEHNR and CDR2 is FQNEAQ in the germline V gene (reference sequence). This CDR3 has 14 residues. This chain's CDR3 is CASSFTAGDSPLHF. The CDR3, as DNA: TGTGCCAGCAGCTTTACCGCGGGGGACTCACCCCTCCACTTT. The full variable domain, its missing parts supplied by reference TRBV7-9 and TRBJ1-6, is DTGVSQNPRHKITKRGQNVTFRCDPISEHNRLYWYRQTLGQGPEFLTYFQNEAQLEKSRLLSDRFSAERPKGSFSTLEIQRTEQGDSAMYLCASSFTAGDSPLHFGNGTRLTVT.

The rearrangement joins TRBV19 to TRBJ1-1; 8 bases map to TRBD1. Germline V CDR1 and CDR2: LNHDA, SQIVND (reference sequence). The V segment lost 7 bases and the J segment 3 bases; nucleotides outside the gene matches: 10. This CDR3 contains 15 residues. CDR3 residues: CASIPDRARYTEAFF. Here the CDR3 DNA reads TGTGCCAGTATCCCGGACAGGGCGAGGTACACTGAAGCTTTCTTT.

The rearrangement joins TRBV7-2 to TRBJ2-1; 8 nucleotides match TRBD2. V gave up 0 bases and J gave up 2 bases; unmatched junction bases: 3. This CDR3 region has 16 residues. Germline V CDR1 and CDR2: SGHTA, FQGNSA. The chain's CDR3 is CASSLAGTRTYNEQFF. The CDR3 nucleotides are TGTGCCAGCAGCTTAGCGGGGACTAGAACCTACAATGAGCAGTTCTTC.

The V call is TRBV10-3, the J call TRBJ1-1; D is perhaps TRBD1 (6 bases). The V and J ends lost 3 bases and 8 bases respectively, with 13 bases between them. This CDR3 has 13 residues. Germline CDR1 is ENHRY and CDR2 is SYGVKD. The CDR3: CAISDGTGQEAFF. The DNA of the CDR3 is TGTGCCATCAGTGATGGTACGGGACAAGAAGCTTTCTTT.

The chain links TRBV20-1 to TRBJ1-6; unclear D gene. The V end lost 0 bases, the J end lost 7 bases, and 16 bases lay between the germline ends. CDR3 length equals 16 residues. Germline V lookup: CDR1 DFQATT, CDR2 SNEGSKA (reference sequence). The CDR3 reads CSARDRHRTLNSPLHF. DNA for the CDR3: TGCAGTGCTAGAGATCGCCACAGAACCTTAAATTCACCCCTCCACTTT.

This rearrangement joins TRBV11-3 to TRBJ2-1; tentatively, D is TRBD2 (5 bases). The CDR3 is made up of 15 amino acids. Germline assignment: CDR1 SGHNT and CDR2 YENEEA. V was cut by 5 bases and J by 4 bases, with 15 bases left in between. The CDR3 DNA is TGTGCCAGCAGCCCCCGGACTGACACGTACAATGAGCAGTTCTTC. This translates into CASSPRTDTYNEQFF.

V usage is TRBV20-1 and J usage is TRBJ2-7; 9 positions match TRBD2. This CDR3 comprises 15 residues. CDR1 is DFQATT, CDR2 SNEGSKA, per germline (reference sequence). J lost 4 bases, V lost 4 bases, and 11 bases had no gene match. The CDR3 sequence is CSATFGLAGIYEQYF. Written as DNA, the CDR3 is TGCAGTGCTACTTTCGGGCTAGCGGGAATATACGAGCAGTACTTC.

The chain employs TRBV5-1 and TRBJ1-6; unclear D gene. V was trimmed by 2 bases and J by 4 bases, leaving 10 bases between them. Germline V lookup: CDR1 SGHRS, CDR2 YFSETQ. This CDR3 region has 15 residues. The CDR3 region is CASSFRPDYNSPLHF. In DNA form, the CDR3 reads TGCGCCAGCAGCTTTCGGCCGGATTATAATTCACCCCTCCACTTT.

V and J are TRBV20-1 and TRBJ2-2; D is perhaps TRBD1 or TRBD2 (5 bases each). V was trimmed by 0 bases and J by 6 bases, leaving 11 bases between them. The length of the CDR3 is 14 residues. CDR1 DFQATT and CDR2 SNEGSKA come from the germline V gene (reference sequence). The CDR3 sequence: CSARDGEGAGELFF. For the CDR3, the DNA is TGCAGTGCTAGAGACGGGGAAGGGGCCGGGGAGCTGTTTTTT.